The following is a T cell receptor beta chain sequence with its context. This clonotype has only a few counts. Its target antigen remains unknown. Per-nucleotide qualities are absent, and no much larger clonotype sits a single base away. The method behind the library was 5' RACE. TCRbeta was amplified in two rounds of PCR using Phusion High-Fidelity polymerase, and the primers added sample-specific barcodes. To build the TCRbeta libraries, template-switch cDNA synthesis was carried out using SMARTScribe reverse transcriptase along with a TRBC-specific primer. After barcoding, samples were pooled and then prepared using the NEBNext Ultra DNA Library Prep Kit for Illumina. Sequencing of the libraries took place on an Illumina MiSeq using the MiSeq reagent kit v2, 300 cycles. In the source study's methods: Reads were demultiplexed by barcode with Jemultiplexer and were aligned with MiTCR using default parameters. Non-functional sequences were filtered out with VDJtools, and clonotypes were defined by amino acid sequence, with frequencies based on assigned sequence reads. In the clonal space homeostasis analysis, clonotypes were binned by frequency as over-represented (0.05-1), large, medium and small. TCRdb trimmed public reads at Q25 via fastp, called clones via MiXCR and kept in-frame beta chains. Rows merge per CDR3 protein into single entries with the most common DNA and genes. These V and J calls rely on TCRdb rather than the paper's analysis. Recorded for this sample are approximately 1,000 distinct CDR3 sequences; under 25% of them occurred a single time. Jointly, the top ten make up 47% of the sample.

This sample's time point label indicates: before S. Paratyphi A challenge (baseline). MAIT cells were defined as Valpha7.2+ CD161+ T cells and identified and sorted by flow cytometry. Circulating MAIT cell TCRbeta repertoires were profiled longitudinally in over five volunteers in whom enteric fever developed after controlled oral challenge with live Salmonella Paratyphi A. Every diagnosed volunteer provided MAIT cell samples at pre-infection, mid-infection and post-infection timepoints. Enteric fever was diagnosed on the basis of Paratyphi A bacteremia and/or persistent fever above 38 degrees C lasting more than 12 hours. Challenged volunteers were diagnosed with infection between day 4 and day 7 after challenge. For RNA extraction, between 5,000 and 10,000 MAIT cells per sample were sorted directly into RNAqueous-Micro lysis buffer. Lymphoprep gradient centrifugation was used to isolate peripheral blood mononuclear cells from blood samples and leukocyte cones. A BD FACSAria Fusion or BD FACSAria III sorter was used for cell sorting.

At the junction V is shortened by 10 bases and J by 0 bases, with 16 bases in between. The CDR3 goes from the cysteine to the phenylalanine over 15 residues. Here the CDR3 DNA is all that survives: 45 bases in frame from base 1. From a lookup of the germline V gene, CDR1 and CDR2 are MNHEY and SVGEGT. The data belong to a study of MAIT cells during Salmonella Paratyphi A infection (dated by TCRdb to 2016 to 2017). In the study overall: A single dose of 1-5x10^3 CFU of S. Paratyphi A strain NVGH308 was ingested by adult volunteers aged 18 to 60. Ciprofloxacin 500 mg twice daily for 14 days, starting at diagnosis, was given to diagnosed volunteers. The full study reports these points: Although the availability of volunteer samples limited sample sizes, the sizes were judged adequate for detecting differences between groups. MAIT TRBV usage was oligoclonal, favouring TRBV20 and TRBV6, and appeared unchanged by infection. More expansion or contraction among the top five MAIT clonotypes was shown in diagnosed volunteers than in healthy controls (approximately 0.53 versus 0.13), suggesting infection-driven repertoire reshaping. From baseline to mid-infection, the space taken up by over-represented MAIT clonotypes dropped significantly (roughly 0.18 to 0.096), whereas no significant difference was seen post-infection.

This chain is built from TRBV6-2 or TRBV6-3 and TRBJ1-5; the D gene is perhaps TRBD1, on 6 matching bases. The source was MAIT cells from blood, collected at the first sampling point of the challenge study. This receptor was identified in a person between 18 and 70 years old who was deliberately infected with Salmonella Paratyphi A in a paratyphoid fever challenge study. Read as DNA, the sequence is TGTGCCACGGGGACAACCGTTGATAGCAATCAGCCCCAGCATTTT. This codes for CATGTTVDSNQPQHF.